Sequencing of this T cell receptor (beta chain) was carried out in a study of T cells expressing NK-cell markers (dated by TCRdb to the early 2020s). In terms of the full investigation: Three sorted T-cell subsets (CD3+CD56+NKG2C+, CD3+CD56+NKG2C- and CD3+CD56-NKG2C+) from 7 to 9 donors had their TCR beta-chain repertoires profiled. Of the eight sequenced donors, seven were found to be HCMV-seropositive and one was found to be HCMV-seronegative. Libraries were sequenced as 2 x 150 bp reads on Illumina HiSeq 2000/2500, MiSeq or NextSeq. Randomly selected healthy volunteers, three men and five women, were used as the eight sequenced donors. Results the study describes overall, beyond this receptor: For about 6 donors, the dominant CD3+CD56+NKG2C+ clonotypes were among the top 10 CD8+ clonotypes and accounted for roughly 1.0-8% of CD8+ T cells. Those dominant clonotypes were again the most abundant among CD3+CD56-NKG2C+ cells in a handful of donors, at roughly 28.3-60.1%. It remained unclear whether the expanded NKG2C-expressing T cell clones were specific for HCMV antigens.

Data came from an Illumina HiSeq 2000. TCR beta cDNA libraries were made by 5'RACE template switching that added a universal primer site and unique molecular identifiers. cDNA synthesis was primed from the TCR beta constant segment, followed by two successive PCR amplification steps. Concerning the study's data processing: MIGEC was used to demultiplex reads and group the reads by UMI, and MiTCR was used to assemble and quantify clonotypes. Only TCR cDNA sequences supported by at least two reads were kept to exclude erroneous sequences. The tcR package was used for downstream repertoire analysis, and clonotypes were matched across fractions by CDR3 nucleotide sequence plus V segment. VDJmatch was used to annotate antigen specificity against VDJdb, with one amino acid substitution allowed in CDR3. The reads went through TCRdb reprocessing, and each CDR3 protein sequence gets one entry with no DNA. Here the V and J calls rest on TCRdb's processing, not on the authors' analysis. Per the sample table, the count is about 150,000 distinct CDR3 sequences. 37% of the sample is held by the ten biggest clonotypes.

Remarks on this clonotype: This receptor's antigen is unknown.

HCMV-specific IgG was detected in serum with a commercial ELISA kit to determine HCMV serostatus. Peripheral blood mononuclear cells were isolated from blood by Ficoll density gradient centrifugation. From cysteine to phenylalanine, the CDR3 is 15 amino acids long. DNA was not recorded. CDR1 and CDR2 (MNHEY, SMNVEV) derive from the germline V gene (reference sequence). The chain couples TRBV27 to TRBJ2-2; TCRdb outputs TRBD1, but without DNA this stays unchecked. This TCR was recovered from a woman aged 45-65 years in good health. Donor details come from another sample of the same person, matched by shared clones. The source material was blood T cells: a sorted CD56 or NKG2C T cell subset, CD4+ or CD8+ T cells, or bulk PBMC T cells (not recorded which). The CDR3 protein is CASSPTTGGKGELFF.